The subject of this entry is one T cell receptor (beta chain). Antigen unknown. The data were taken from a study of cytomegalovirus exposure and HLA in healthy donors. Study results and caveats: Altogether, 150 to 200 TCR beta chains were recorded as cytomegalovirus-associated.

This PCR relied on a set of 60 Vbeta primers and 13 Jbeta primers. Measured with immunoSEQ multiplex PCR; TCRdb has only the in-frame clones, and not every one. The repertoire holds about 88,000 clones, with roughly 74% as singletons. There are 14 residues in the CDR3. V shed 0 bases, J shed 9 bases, and the junction held 6 bases outside the gene matches. The germline V gene encodes CDR1 MNHEY and CDR2 SMNVEV (reference sequence). Sequences were obtained from PBMCs. V and J are TRBV27 and TRBJ2-7; the match to TRBD2 covers 9 bases. The clonotype originates from a woman under 30 in good health and CMV-seropositive. CDR3 loop: CASSLSAGGLGQYF. The CDR3 DNA reads TGTGCCAGCAGTTTATCGGCGGGGGGGCTGGGGCAGTACTTC.